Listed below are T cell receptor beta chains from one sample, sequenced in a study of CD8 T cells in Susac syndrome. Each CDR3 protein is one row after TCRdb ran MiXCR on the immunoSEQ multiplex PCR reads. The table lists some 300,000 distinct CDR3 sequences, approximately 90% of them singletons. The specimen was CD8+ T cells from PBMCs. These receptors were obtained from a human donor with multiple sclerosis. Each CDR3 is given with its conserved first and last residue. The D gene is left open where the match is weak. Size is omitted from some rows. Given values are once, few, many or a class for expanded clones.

CDR3aa: CASSYGRSHQPQHF; CDR3nt: TGTGCCAGCAGTTACGGCAGGAGCCATCAGCCCCAGCATTTT; j_gene: TRBJ1-5; d_gene: -; abundance: -; v_gene: TRBV6-2/TRBV6-3
CDR3aa: CASSYADGDGYTF; CDR3nt: TGTGCCAGCAGCTACGCGGACGGCGATGGCTACACCTTC; j_gene: TRBJ1-2; d_gene: -; abundance: -; v_gene: TRBV7-3
CDR3aa: CASTSRGLEQYF; CDR3nt: TGTGCCAGCACCTCTAGGGGACTCGAGCAGTACTTC; j_gene: TRBJ2-7; d_gene: -; abundance: -; v_gene: TRBV27
CDR3aa: CSARVLASYEQYF; CDR3nt: TGCAGTGCTAGAGTTCTAGCCTCCTACGAGCAGTACTTC; j_gene: TRBJ2-7; d_gene: -; abundance: -; v_gene: TRBV20-1
CDR3aa: CASSQEGSFNEQYF; CDR3nt: TGCGCCAGCAGCCAAGAAGGGAGCTTTAACGAGCAGTACTTC; j_gene: TRBJ2-7; d_gene: -; abundance: once; v_gene: TRBV4-3
CDR3aa: CSPRGGNNEQFF; CDR3nt: TGCAGCCCTAGGGGGGGGAACAATGAGCAGTTCTTC; j_gene: TRBJ2-1; d_gene: -; abundance: -; v_gene: TRBV29-1
CDR3aa: CASSLTVSYNEQFF; CDR3nt: TGTGCCAGCAGTTTAACCGTCTCCTACAATGAGCAGTTCTTC; j_gene: TRBJ2-1; d_gene: -; abundance: -; v_gene: TRBV28
CDR3aa: CASSSSGDSNQPQHF; CDR3nt: TGTGCCAGCAGCTCCAGCGGGGACAGCAATCAGCCCCAGCATTTT; j_gene: TRBJ1-5; d_gene: -; abundance: -; v_gene: TRBV7-2
CDR3aa: CASSSPLGGGAGPQHF; CDR3nt: TGTGCCAGCAGCTCCCCACTAGGAGGGGGGGCAGGGCCCCAGCATTTT; j_gene: TRBJ1-5; d_gene: -; abundance: -; v_gene: TRBV7-9
CDR3aa: CAIHSRGGNTGELFF; CDR3nt: TGTGCCATCCACTCGCGGGGGGGAAACACCGGGGAGCTGTTTTTT; j_gene: TRBJ2-2; d_gene: TRBD2; abundance: -; v_gene: TRBV10-3
CDR3aa: CASRLSGGSYNEQFF; CDR3nt: TGTGCCAGCAGGCTTAGCGGAGGCTCCTACAATGAGCAGTTCTTC; j_gene: TRBJ2-1; d_gene: -; abundance: -; v_gene: TRBV27
CDR3aa: CASSPSGQNYNEQFF; CDR3nt: TGTGCCAGCAGCCCCTCGGGACAGAACTACAATGAGCAGTTCTTC; j_gene: TRBJ2-1; d_gene: TRBD1; abundance: -; v_gene: TRBV9
CDR3aa: CASSLIGFSNTGELFF; CDR3nt: TGTGCCAGCAGTTTGATCGGATTCTCGAACACCGGGGAGCTGTTTTTT; j_gene: TRBJ2-2; d_gene: -; abundance: -; v_gene: TRBV27
CDR3aa: CASSLVRSYGYTF; CDR3nt: TGTGCCAGCAGCTTAGTACGGAGCTATGGCTACACCTTC; j_gene: TRBJ1-2; d_gene: -; abundance: -; v_gene: TRBV11-2
CDR3aa: CASSDVSDRDGNTIYF; CDR3nt: TGTGCCAGCAGTGACGTATCGGACAGGGACGGGAACACCATATATTTT; j_gene: TRBJ1-3; d_gene: TRBD1; abundance: -; v_gene: TRBV25-1
CDR3aa: CASSFTVNTGELFF; CDR3nt: TGCGCCAGCAGCTTTACGGTTAACACCGGGGAGCTGTTTTTT; j_gene: TRBJ2-2; d_gene: -; abundance: -; v_gene: TRBV5-1
CDR3aa: CATSDAARDSLNYNEQFF; CDR3nt: TGTGCCACCAGTGACGCAGCCCGGGACAGCCTTAACTACAATGAGCAGTTCTTC; j_gene: TRBJ2-1; d_gene: TRBD1; abundance: once; v_gene: TRBV24-1
CDR3aa: CASTVAGGPIEQFF; CDR3nt: TGTGCCAGCACCGTAGCGGGAGGGCCGATTGAGCAGTTCTTC; j_gene: TRBJ2-1; d_gene: TRBD2; abundance: -; v_gene: TRBV25-1
CDR3aa: CSARLGLAGYTDTQYF; CDR3nt: TGCAGTGCTAGACTAGGACTAGCGGGGTACACAGATACGCAGTATTTT; j_gene: TRBJ2-3; d_gene: TRBD2; abundance: -; v_gene: TRBV20-1
CDR3aa: CSAQGPAGELFF; CDR3nt: TGCAGCGCACAGGGGCCCGCCGGGGAGCTGTTTTTT; j_gene: TRBJ2-2; d_gene: TRBD1; abundance: -; v_gene: TRBV29-1
CDR3aa: CASSLVGRLETQYF; CDR3nt: TGTGCCAGCAGTTTAGTGGGCAGGTTGGAGACCCAGTACTTC; j_gene: TRBJ2-5; d_gene: -; abundance: -; v_gene: TRBV12-3/TRBV12-4
CDR3aa: CASTIARGMNNEQFF; CDR3nt: TGTGCCAGTACCATCGCCAGGGGGATGAACAATGAGCAGTTCTTC; j_gene: TRBJ2-1; d_gene: TRBD1; abundance: -; v_gene: TRBV19
CDR3aa: CASSPGNEQFF; CDR3nt: TGTGCCAGCAGTCCCGGGAATGAGCAGTTCTTC; j_gene: TRBJ2-1; d_gene: -; abundance: -; v_gene: TRBV18
CDR3aa: CASSYRAVDSGANVLTF; CDR3nt: TGTGCCAGCAGTTACAGGGCGGTCGACTCTGGGGCCAACGTCCTGACTTTC; j_gene: TRBJ2-6; d_gene: -; abundance: -; v_gene: TRBV6-5
CDR3aa: CSVERDLPYNEQFF; CDR3nt: TGCAGCGTTGAACGGGACCTCCCCTACAATGAGCAGTTCTTC; j_gene: TRBJ2-1; d_gene: -; abundance: -; v_gene: TRBV29-1
CDR3aa: CASSGGVQGGDSNQPQHF; CDR3nt: TGTGCCAGCAGTGGGGGAGTACAGGGAGGAGATAGCAATCAGCCCCAGCATTTT; j_gene: TRBJ1-5; d_gene: -; abundance: -; v_gene: TRBV2
CDR3aa: CASSRIMAPYEQYF; CDR3nt: TGTGCCAGCAGCCGAATCATGGCCCCCTACGAGCAGTACTTC; j_gene: TRBJ2-7; d_gene: -; abundance: -; v_gene: TRBV7-2
CDR3aa: CASSLGTGFGGYTF; CDR3nt: TGTGCCAGCAGTTTGGGTACAGGGTTCGGTGGCTACACCTTC; j_gene: TRBJ1-2; d_gene: -; abundance: -; v_gene: TRBV27
CDR3aa: CASSLAGLAGGEGTDTQYF; CDR3nt: TGTGCCAGCAGCTTAGCGGGACTAGCGGGGGGGGAGGGCACAGATACGCAGTATTTT; j_gene: TRBJ2-3; d_gene: TRBD2; abundance: -; v_gene: TRBV7-2
CDR3aa: CSARGGIGTEAFF; CDR3nt: TGCAGTGCTAGAGGGGGTATAGGCACTGAAGCTTTCTTT; j_gene: TRBJ1-1; d_gene: -; abundance: -; v_gene: TRBV20-1
CDR3aa: CASSRNREETQYF; CDR3nt: TGTGCCAGCTCACGTAACAGGGAAGAGACCCAGTACTTC; j_gene: TRBJ2-5; d_gene: -; abundance: -; v_gene: TRBV18